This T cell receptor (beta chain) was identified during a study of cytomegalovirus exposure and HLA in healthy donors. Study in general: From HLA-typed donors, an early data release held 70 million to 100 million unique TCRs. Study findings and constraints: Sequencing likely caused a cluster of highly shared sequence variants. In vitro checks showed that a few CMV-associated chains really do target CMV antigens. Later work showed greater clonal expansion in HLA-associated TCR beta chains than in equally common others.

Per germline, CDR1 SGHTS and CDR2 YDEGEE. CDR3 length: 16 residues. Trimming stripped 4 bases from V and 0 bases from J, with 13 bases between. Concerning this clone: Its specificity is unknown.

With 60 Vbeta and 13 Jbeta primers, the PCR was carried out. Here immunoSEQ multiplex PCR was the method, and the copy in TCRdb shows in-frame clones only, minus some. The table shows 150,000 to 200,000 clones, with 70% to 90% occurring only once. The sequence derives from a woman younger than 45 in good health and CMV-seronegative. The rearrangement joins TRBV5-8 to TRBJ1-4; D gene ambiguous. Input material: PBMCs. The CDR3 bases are TGTGCCAGCAGCCGACAAATTATTGCAACTAATGAAAAACTGTTTTTT. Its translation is CASSRQIIATNEKLFF. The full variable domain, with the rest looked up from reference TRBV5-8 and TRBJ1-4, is EAGVTQSPTHLIKTRGQQATLRCSPISGHTSVYWYQQALGLGLQFLLWYDEGEERNRGNFPPRFSGRQFPNYSSELNVNALELEDSALYLCASSRQIIATNEKLFFGSGTQLSVL.